This T cell receptor (beta chain) was recorded in a study of T cells in Graves' hyperthyroidism and ophthalmopathy. RNA transcripts yielded amplified TCR beta CDR3 regions. First-round RT-PCR of the TCR CDR3 relied on the HTBI primer set. MiXCR, run by TCRdb on the multiplex PCR reads, gives a single entry per CDR3 protein. This sample has 450,000 to 650,000 distinct CDR3 sequences, with 14% found just once. This CDR3 spans 13 amino acids. Trimming removed 5 bases from V and 4 bases from J; junction bases left unmatched: 8. CDR1 and CDR2 (germline): DFQATT, SNEGSKA (reference sequence). Uncontrolled infections, other autoimmune diseases, pregnancy or lactation led to exclusion of patients. Fresh peripheral blood, around 11 ml of it, supplied the PBMCs. Remarks on this clonotype: Its specificity is not known.

Study conclusions and caveats: Most clonotypes expanded in thyroid above 0.001 were likewise present in blood.

The sample was blood. The sequence came from a woman younger than 30 with Graves' ophthalmopathy. The chain combines TRBV20-1 with TRBJ2-7; 7 nucleotides line up with TRBD2. The CDR3, as DNA: TGCAGTGCTTCCGGGACTAAACCTTACGAGCAGTACTTC. Encoded protein: CSASGTKPYEQYF.